This T cell receptor (beta chain) appears in the sequencing data of a study of shared clonotypes between healthy human individuals. Repertoires were generated with immunoSEQ multiplex PCR, while TCRdb's copy carries only in-frame clones and drops some. The sample has 2 million to 2.5 million clones; around 95% are singletons. Deletions cut 2 bases from V and 2 bases from J, with 10 bases between. The CDR3 spans 15 residues. Germline-derived CDR1 and CDR2 are MNHEY and SMNVEV (reference sequence). This sequence was found in a man between 18 and 35 years old in good health. This chain connects TRBV27 to TRBJ2-1; D perhaps matches TRBD1 (5 bases). The sequenced sample consisted of naive CD4+ T cells sorted from blood. Noted subset: CD45RA+ positively selected. CDR3: CASSLIRVPYNEQFF. CDR3 DNA sequence: TGTGCCAGCAGTTTAATCAGGGTTCCCTACAATGAGCAGTTCTTC.